The present entry profiles one TCR beta chain with its context. The data are from a study of shared clonotypes between healthy human individuals. Sequenced by immunoSEQ multiplex PCR; TCRdb stores in-frame clones only, minus some. The sample has about 1,800,000 clones, over 85% seen once; the top ten hold 1.2%. CD45RO-negative CD8 cells positively selected for CCR7 made up the naive population, which excluded terminally differentiated effector memory CD45RA+ cells. The CDR3 extends over 15 amino acids. Germline CDR1 SNHLY, CDR2 FYNNEI. V dropped 6 bases and J dropped 2 bases, with 15 bases sitting between them.

V usage is TRBV2 and J usage is TRBJ2-3; TRBD2 might be the D (6 bases). The sequence was obtained from a man aged 18 to 35 in good health. Input material: naive CD8+ T cells sorted from blood. The CDR3 coding sequence is TGTGCCAGCAGGGAGGGGAGTTTGGCCACAGATACGCAGTATTTT. This gives the protein CASREGSLATDTQYF.